A selection of T cell receptor beta chains follows, all from one sample in a study of cytomegalovirus exposure and HLA in healthy donors. Sequencing used immunoSEQ multiplex PCR; TCRdb keeps in-frame clones, though not all of them. The sample consists of approximately 160,000 clones, about 90% of them appearing once. The sample was PBMCs. All receptors derive from a young woman in good health and CMV-seropositive. CDR3s include the opening cysteine and the closing phenylalanine or tryptophan. The D gene is left open where the match is weak. Where a row states a size, it is once, few, many or the class of an expanded clone; other rows omit it.

D: .; J: TRBJ2-5; V: TRBV27; size: .; CDR3: CASSFAGETQYF; DNA: TGTGCCAGCAGTTTTGCAGGGGAGACCCAGTACTTC
D: TRBD2; J: TRBJ2-1; V: TRBV13; size: .; CDR3: CASSWGGALNNEQFF; DNA: TGTGCCAGCAGCTGGGGAGGGGCCTTAAACAATGAGCAGTTCTTC
D: .; J: TRBJ2-7; V: TRBV6-6; size: .; CDR3: CASSYSTGNYEQYF; DNA: TGTGCCAGCAGTTACTCGACAGGAAACTACGAGCAGTACTTC
D: .; J: TRBJ1-2; V: TRBV6-5; size: .; CDR3: CASSYSPGNNYGYTF; DNA: TGTGCCAGCAGTTACTCTCCCGGTAATAACTATGGCTACACCTTC
D: TRBD2; J: TRBJ2-3; V: TRBV28; size: .; CDR3: CASRIHGGDKQYF; DNA: TGTGCCAGCAGGATACATGGGGGGGATAAACAGTATTTT
D: TRBD1; J: TRBJ2-7; V: TRBV27; size: .; CDR3: CASSLSGDRGRPQYF; DNA: TGTGCCAGCAGTTTATCGGGTGACAGGGGGCGGCCTCAGTACTTC
D: .; J: TRBJ1-1; V: TRBV7-9; size: .; CDR3: CASSLEGVGAEAFF; DNA: TGTGCCAGCAGCTTAGAAGGGGTAGGGGCTGAAGCTTTCTTT
D: TRBD1; J: TRBJ2-2; V: TRBV6-5; size: .; CDR3: CATLRTGLTGELFF; DNA: TGTGCCACCCTCCGGACAGGGCTCACCGGGGAGCTGTTTTTT
D: .; J: TRBJ2-5; V: TRBV7-8; size: .; CDR3: CASSRPLRESRGLEETQYF; DNA: TGTGCCAGCAGCCGACCTCTTCGAGAGAGTAGGGGTTTAGAAGAGACCCAGTACTTC
D: .; J: TRBJ1-2; V: TRBV7-2; size: .; CDR3: CASSFPSGGGYTF; DNA: TGTGCCAGCAGCTTTCCCTCGGGGGGGGGCTACACCTTC
D: TRBD1; J: TRBJ1-1; V: TRBV7-9; size: .; CDR3: CASSFEGAGGTEAFF; DNA: TGTGCCAGCAGCTTCGAGGGGGCTGGTGGCACTGAAGCTTTCTTT
D: TRBD2; J: TRBJ2-1; V: TRBV6-4; size: .; CDR3: CASSGVSGGHNEQFF; DNA: TGTGCCAGCAGTGGGGTTAGCGGGGGACACAATGAGCAGTTCTTC
D: .; J: TRBJ2-1; V: TRBV4-2; size: .; CDR3: CASSQVPGQTGTQELGGFF; DNA: TGTGCCAGCAGCCAAGTCCCGGGACAGACCGGGACTCAGGAGCTGGGGGGGTTCTTC
D: .; J: TRBJ1-3; V: TRBV29-1; size: .; CDR3: CSALGRRDTIYF; DNA: TGCAGCGCCCTGGGACGGAGGGACACCATATATTTT
D: .; J: TRBJ2-6; V: TRBV19; size: .; CDR3: CASSISSGANVLTF; DNA: TGTGCCAGTAGTATCAGCTCTGGGGCCAACGTCCTGACTTTC
D: TRBD1; J: TRBJ2-3; V: TRBV5-5; size: .; CDR3: CASSPGGQGATDTQYF; DNA: TGTGCCAGCAGCCCAGGGGGCCAGGGGGCTACAGATACGCAGTATTTT
D: .; J: TRBJ2-7; V: TRBV19; size: .; CDR3: CASSQRGIHEQYF; DNA: TGTGCCAGTAGTCAAAGGGGTATCCACGAGCAGTACTTC
D: .; J: TRBJ1-2; V: TRBV28; size: .; CDR3: CASSFGGARRYGYTF; DNA: TGTGCCAGCAGTTTCGGGGGGGCCCGGCGCTATGGCTACACCTTC
D: .; J: TRBJ2-7; V: TRBV30; size: .; CDR3: CAWSLTVGEQYF; DNA: TGTGCCTGGTCGTTAACAGTCGGCGAGCAGTACTTC
D: TRBD2; J: TRBJ2-3; V: TRBV7-9; size: .; CDR3: CASSLPERGAPTDTQYF; DNA: TGTGCCAGCAGCTTACCGGAGCGGGGGGCCCCCACAGATACGCAGTATTTT
D: .; J: TRBJ2-2; V: TRBV2; size: .; CDR3: CASSLRTVTGELFF; DNA: TGTGCCAGCAGTCTAAGGACAGTTACCGGGGAGCTGTTTTTT
D: .; J: TRBJ2-7; V: TRBV27; size: few; CDR3: CASSLAGDSYEQYF; DNA: TGTGCCAGCAGTTTAGCAGGGGACTCCTACGAGCAGTACTTC
D: TRBD2; J: TRBJ2-7; V: TRBV2; size: once; CDR3: CASSVRTSGYEQYF; DNA: TGTGCCAGCAGTGTCCGGACTAGCGGCTACGAGCAGTACTTC
D: .; J: TRBJ2-5; V: TRBV2; size: .; CDR3: CASNTGPQETQYF; DNA: TGTGCCAGCAATACAGGTCCCCAAGAGACCCAGTACTTC
D: TRBD1; J: TRBJ1-2; V: TRBV6-6; size: .; CDR3: CASSWGQVDGYTF; DNA: TGTGCCAGCAGTTGGGGACAGGTCGACGGCTACACCTTC
D: .; J: TRBJ2-3; V: TRBV5-1; size: .; CDR3: CASSLSFSSTDTQYF; DNA: TGCGCCAGCAGCTTGTCTTTTTCTAGCACAGATACGCAGTATTTT
D: .; J: TRBJ1-5; V: TRBV15; size: .; CDR3: CATSRDRAGTSQPQHF; DNA: TGTGCCACCAGCAGAGATAGGGCAGGCACTAGTCAGCCCCAGCATTTT
D: TRBD2; J: TRBJ2-3; V: TRBV30; size: .; CDR3: CAWSLGLDTDTQYF; DNA: TGTGCCTGGAGTTTAGGACTAGACACAGATACGCAGTATTTT
D: .; J: TRBJ2-1; V: TRBV28; size: .; CDR3: CASRNREIDNEQFF; DNA: TGTGCCAGCCGAAACAGGGAAATAGACAATGAGCAGTTCTTC
D: .; J: TRBJ2-3; V: TRBV6-6; size: once; CDR3: CASGKQGISGADTQYF; DNA: TGTGCCAGCGGCAAGCAGGGGATATCTGGCGCAGATACGCAGTATTTT
D: .; J: TRBJ2-6; V: TRBV9; size: .; CDR3: CASSVGLFAGANVLTF; DNA: TGTGCCAGCAGCGTGGGGCTTTTTGCTGGGGCCAACGTCCTGACTTTC
D: TRBD2; J: TRBJ2-2; V: TRBV9; size: .; CDR3: CASSVGLAGGAGELFF; DNA: TGTGCCAGCAGCGTAGGACTAGCGGGAGGAGCCGGGGAGCTGTTTTTT
D: .; J: TRBJ2-7; V: TRBV12-2; size: .; CDR3: CASRLAAGMILVNEQYF; DNA: TGTGCAAGTCGCTTAGCAGCAGGGATGATCTTGGTCAACGAGCAGTACTTC
D: TRBD1; J: TRBJ1-2; V: TRBV6-5; size: .; CDR3: CASSPQGVLNYGYTF; DNA: TGTGCCAGCAGTCCACAGGGGGTCCTCAACTATGGCTACACCTTC
D: .; J: TRBJ1-5; V: TRBV28; size: once; CDR3: CASSLMTLRRGNQPQHF; DNA: TGTGCCAGCAGTTTGATGACTCTCCGGAGGGGCAATCAGCCCCAGCATTTT
D: TRBD1; J: TRBJ1-1; V: TRBV5-1; size: .; CDR3: CASTGGTNTEAFF; DNA: TGCGCCAGCACAGGGGGCACGAACACTGAAGCTTTCTTT
D: .; J: TRBJ1-3; V: TRBV5-1; size: .; CDR3: CASSLAGAALGNTIYF; DNA: TGCGCCAGCAGCTTAGCAGGGGCTGCCTTAGGAAACACCATATATTTT
D: .; J: TRBJ1-2; V: TRBV6-5; size: .; CDR3: CASSEQGTSYTF; DNA: TGTGCCAGCAGTGAGCAGGGGACCAGCTACACCTTC
D: .; J: TRBJ2-5; V: TRBV5-6; size: .; CDR3: CASSLDAETQYF; DNA: TGTGCCAGCAGCTTGGATGCGGAGACCCAGTACTTC